The present T cell receptor (beta chain) was sequenced within a study of monozygotic twins with inflammatory bowel disease. Study findings and constraints: In the analysis, different T cell subtypes could not be told apart. Findings did not support one strong IBD-associated signal or clonotype. Clonotype sharing was lower in IBD patients than healthy twins, most markedly with disease activity.

As concerns this clonotype: Its antigen is undetermined.

Template switching added UMIs carrying a 6-nucleotide sample barcode. TCRdb re-called the 5' RACE reads; one entry per CDR3 protein, DNA not given. Its listing shows fewer than 550,000 distinct CDR3 sequences. The CDR3 runs 16 residues. Germline V gene data show CDR1 as DFQATT and CDR2 as SNEGSKA (reference sequence). This TCR was recovered from a human donor with ulcerative colitis or Crohn's disease, or a healthy co-twin of an affected twin (not recorded which). The sample taken for sequencing was blood. V gene TRBV20-1 combines with J gene TRBJ2-7; TCRdb names TRBD1, which stays unverified in the absence of DNA. The CDR3 loop is CSARDLEGTALDEQYF.